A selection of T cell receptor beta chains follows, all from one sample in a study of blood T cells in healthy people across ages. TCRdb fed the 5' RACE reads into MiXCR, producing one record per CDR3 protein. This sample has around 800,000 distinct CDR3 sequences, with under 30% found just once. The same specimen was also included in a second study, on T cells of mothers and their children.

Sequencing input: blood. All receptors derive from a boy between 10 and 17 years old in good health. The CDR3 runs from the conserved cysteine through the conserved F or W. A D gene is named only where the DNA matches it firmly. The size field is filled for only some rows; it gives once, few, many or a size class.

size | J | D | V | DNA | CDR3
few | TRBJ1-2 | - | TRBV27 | TGTGCCAGCAGTTCCTACCGCACAGGGATTGGGGACTACACCTTC | CASSSYRTGIGDYTF
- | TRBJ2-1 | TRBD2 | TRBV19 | TGTGCCAGTAGTATCGGACTAGCGGGCCTGAAAGAGCGGTTCTTC | CASSIGLAGLKERFF
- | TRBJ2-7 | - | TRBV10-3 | TGTGCCACAGAGACAGCCTCCTACGAGCAGTACTTC | CATETASYEQYF
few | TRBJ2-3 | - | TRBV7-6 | TGTGCCAGCAGCCCGGCCTTCCCGAATACGCAGTATTTT | CASSPAFPNTQYF
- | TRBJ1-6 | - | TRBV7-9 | TGTGCCAGCAGCTCGCCCTCGGGGGGTTCGGATTCACCCCTCCACTTT | CASSSPSGGSDSPLHF
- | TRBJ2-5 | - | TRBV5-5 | TGTGCCAGCAGCTTGGGACAAGCCGTTCCAGAGGCCCAGTACTTC | CASSLGQAVPEAQYF
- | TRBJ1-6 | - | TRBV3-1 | TGTGCCAGCACGGGGAGCACAGATTCACCCCTCCACTTT | CASTGSTDSPLHF
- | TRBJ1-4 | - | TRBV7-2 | TGTGCCAGCAGCTCCCCCCCCGGGGGCGAAGAAAAACTGTTTTTT | CASSSPPGGEEKLFF
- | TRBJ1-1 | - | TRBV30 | TGTGCCAGATCCGTCGGGGCGAACACTGAAGCTTTCTTT | CARSVGANTEAFF
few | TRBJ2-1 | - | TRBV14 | TGTGCCAGCAGCCTTATACCCGAGGGCGCGTTCTTC | CASSLIPEGAFF
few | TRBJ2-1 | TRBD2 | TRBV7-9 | TGTGCCAGCAGCTTAGCCGGTGGGACTAGTAATGAGCAGTTCTTC | CASSLAGGTSNEQFF
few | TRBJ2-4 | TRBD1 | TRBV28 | TGTGCCAGCAGTATGGGACAGGGAAACATTCAGTACTTC | CASSMGQGNIQYF
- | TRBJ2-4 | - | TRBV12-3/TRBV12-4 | TGTGCCAGCAGCCCAGATCGGTCCTTCCGGGCCAAAAACATTCAGTACTTC | CASSPDRSFRAKNIQYF
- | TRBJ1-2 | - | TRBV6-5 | TGTGCCAGCAGCCGCTACGGTTTTAACTATGGCTACACCTTC | CASSRYGFNYGYTF
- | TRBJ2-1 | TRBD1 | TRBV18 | TGTGCCAGCTCAGCAGGGACAGGGGCCTACAATGAGCAGTTCTTC | CASSAGTGAYNEQFF
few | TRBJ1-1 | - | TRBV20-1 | TGCAGTGCTGACAGAGGGCCAATTTCGAACACTGAAGCTTTCTTT | CSADRGPISNTEAFF
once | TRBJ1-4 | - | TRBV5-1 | TGCGCCAGCAGCCTGGCCTCTGCAACTAATGAAAAACTGTTTTTT | CASSLASATNEKLFF
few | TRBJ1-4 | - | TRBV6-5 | TGTGCCAGCAGTTACTCCTTCCCGACCGGGGGGAATGAAAAACTGTTTTTT | CASSYSFPTGGNEKLFF
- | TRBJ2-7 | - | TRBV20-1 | TGCAGTGCCGCGCGCCAGGGTGGCGAGCAGTACTTC | CSAARQGGEQYF
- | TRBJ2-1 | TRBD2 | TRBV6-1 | TGTGCCAGCAGTGCCCGTTGGACTAGCGGGGGAGATGAGCAGTTCTTC | CASSARWTSGGDEQFF
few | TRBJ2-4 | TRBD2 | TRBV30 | TGTGCCTGGACGGGGGGGCCACTAGCCAAAAACATTCAGTACTTC | CAWTGGPLAKNIQYF
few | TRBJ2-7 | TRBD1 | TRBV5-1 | TGCGCCAGCAGCGAGGGACAGACAATCTCCTACGAGCAGTACTTC | CASSEGQTISYEQYF
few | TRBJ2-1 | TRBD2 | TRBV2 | TGTGCCAGCAGTGACACAGCGGGGGAGTCGGCCAATGAGCAGTTCTTC | CASSDTAGESANEQFF
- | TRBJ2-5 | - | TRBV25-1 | TGTGCCAGCAGTGAATTGGGAAAGGGGGGCCAGCGGCAAGAGACCCAGTACTTC | CASSELGKGGQRQETQYF
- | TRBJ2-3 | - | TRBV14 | TGTGCCAGCAGCCAAGGAGTAGCGCCACAAGATACGCAGTATTTT | CASSQGVAPQDTQYF
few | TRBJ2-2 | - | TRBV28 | TGTGCCAGCAGTTTAAGGGCGTACGGGACCACCGGGGAGCTGTTTTTT | CASSLRAYGTTGELFF
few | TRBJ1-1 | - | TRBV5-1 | TGCGCCAGCAGGGGCGGATTGAACACTGAAGCTTTCTTT | CASRGGLNTEAFF
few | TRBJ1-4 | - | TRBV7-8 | TGTGCCAGCAGCTTAAGGGGGACGATGCGGGGGGAAAAACTGTTTTTT | CASSLRGTMRGEKLFF
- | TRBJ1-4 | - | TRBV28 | TGTGCCAGCAGTCCCGTCGGGGGCTTAGGTGAAAAACTGTTTTTT | CASSPVGGLGEKLFF
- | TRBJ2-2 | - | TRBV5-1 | TGCGCCAGCAGCCCGGGACAAGCCTTACTGAATACCGGGGAGCTGTTTTTT | CASSPGQALLNTGELFF